This T cell receptor beta chain was found in a study of immune evolution from preneoplasia to lung adenocarcinoma. Comment on this clone: What it binds is not known.

Findings of the study overall: Later-stage lesions appeared to have more T cells, more diversity, less clonality.

The CDR3 length is 14 residues. Per the germline V gene, CDR1 is SNHLY and CDR2 is FYNNEI. Trimming took 5 bases from V and 8 from J, leaving 16 bases between them. Profiling relied on immunoSEQ multiplex PCR, and the TCRdb table lists in-frame clones only, not all of them. The table lists several thousand clones, roughly 80% of them singletons, with over 15% in the top ten. The receptor's source is a person aged 70 to 85 with lung adenocarcinoma. J is TRBJ1-3 and V is TRBV2; D gene unclear. The sequencing input was FFPE adjacent normal lung tissue. CDR3 residues: CASSSKSPAYTIYF. The CDR3 DNA is TGTGCCAGCAGTTCCAAGTCACCGGCCTACACCATATATTTT. The whole variable domain, remainder taken from reference TRBV2 and TRBJ1-3, is EPEVTQTPSHQVTQMGQEVILRCVPISNHLYFYWYRQILGQKVEFLVSFYNNEISEKSEIFDDQFSVERPDGSNFTLKIRSTKLEDSAMYFCASSSKSPAYTIYFGEGSWLTVV.